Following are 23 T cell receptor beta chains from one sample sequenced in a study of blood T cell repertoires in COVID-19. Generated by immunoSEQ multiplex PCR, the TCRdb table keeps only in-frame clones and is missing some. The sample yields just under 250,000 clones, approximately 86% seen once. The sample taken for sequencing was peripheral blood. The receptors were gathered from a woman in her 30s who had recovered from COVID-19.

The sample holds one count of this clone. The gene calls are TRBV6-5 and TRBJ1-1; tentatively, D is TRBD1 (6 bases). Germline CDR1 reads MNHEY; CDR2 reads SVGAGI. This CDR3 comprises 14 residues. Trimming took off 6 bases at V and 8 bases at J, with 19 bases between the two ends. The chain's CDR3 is CASSLEVGAGEAFF. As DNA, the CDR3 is TGTGCCAGCAGCCTAGAGGTGGGGGCCGGAGAAGCTTTCTTT.

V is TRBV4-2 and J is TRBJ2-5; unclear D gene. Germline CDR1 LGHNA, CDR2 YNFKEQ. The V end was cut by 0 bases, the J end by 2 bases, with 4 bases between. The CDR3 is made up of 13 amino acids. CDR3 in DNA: TGTGCCAGCAGCCAAGAATATCAAGAGACCCAGTACTTC. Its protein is CASSQEYQETQYF.

CDR3 sequence: CASSVGGVAHEQYF. The CDR3 DNA reads TGTGCCAGCAGCGTAGGCGGGGTCGCTCACGAGCAGTACTTC. This chain connects TRBV9 to TRBJ2-7; D might be TRBD2 (6 bases). V dropped 0 bases and J dropped 5 bases, with 12 bases sitting between them. From germline, CDR1 is SGDLS and CDR2 YYNGEE. The CDR3 is 14 amino acids.

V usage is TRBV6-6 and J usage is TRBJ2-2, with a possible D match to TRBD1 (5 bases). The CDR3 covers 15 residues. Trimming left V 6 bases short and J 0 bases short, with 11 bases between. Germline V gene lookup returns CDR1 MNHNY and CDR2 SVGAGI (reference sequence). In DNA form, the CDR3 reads TGTGCCAGCAGGGAACAGGCAACGAACACCGGGGAGCTGTTTTTT. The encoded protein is CASREQATNTGELFF.

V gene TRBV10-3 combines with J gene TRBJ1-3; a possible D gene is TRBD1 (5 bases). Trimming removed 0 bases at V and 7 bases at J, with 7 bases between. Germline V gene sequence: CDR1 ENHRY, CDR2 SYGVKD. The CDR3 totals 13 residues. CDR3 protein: CAISESPGNTIYF. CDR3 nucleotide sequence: TGTGCCATCAGTGAGTCGCCAGGGAACACCATATATTTT.

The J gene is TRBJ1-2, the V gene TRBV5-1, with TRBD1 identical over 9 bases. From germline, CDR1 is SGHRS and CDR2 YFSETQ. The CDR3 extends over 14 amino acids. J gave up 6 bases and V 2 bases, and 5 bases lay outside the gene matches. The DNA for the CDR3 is TGCGCCAGCAGCTTTTTGACAGGGGGAAATGGCTACACCTTC. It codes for CASSFLTGGNGYTF.

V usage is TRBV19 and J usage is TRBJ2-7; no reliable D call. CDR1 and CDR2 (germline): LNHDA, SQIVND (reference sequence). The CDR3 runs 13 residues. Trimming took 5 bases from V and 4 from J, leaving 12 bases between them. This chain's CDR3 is CASSPLLEYEQYF. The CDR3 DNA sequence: TGTGCCAGTAGTCCCCTACTGGAGTACGAGCAGTACTTC.

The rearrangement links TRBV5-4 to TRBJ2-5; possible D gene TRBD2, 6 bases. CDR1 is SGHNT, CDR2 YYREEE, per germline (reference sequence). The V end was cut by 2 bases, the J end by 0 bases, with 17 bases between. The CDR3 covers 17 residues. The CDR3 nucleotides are TGTGCCAGCAGCTTAGTTGGGGCGGGGCTCAACCAAGAGACCCAGTACTTC. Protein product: CASSLVGAGLNQETQYF.

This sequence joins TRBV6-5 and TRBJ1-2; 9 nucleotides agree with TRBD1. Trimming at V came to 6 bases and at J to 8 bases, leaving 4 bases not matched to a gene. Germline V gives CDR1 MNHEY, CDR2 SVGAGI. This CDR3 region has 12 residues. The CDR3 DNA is TGTGCCAGCAGACAGGGGGCGCGGGGCTACACCTTC. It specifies CASRQGARGYTF.

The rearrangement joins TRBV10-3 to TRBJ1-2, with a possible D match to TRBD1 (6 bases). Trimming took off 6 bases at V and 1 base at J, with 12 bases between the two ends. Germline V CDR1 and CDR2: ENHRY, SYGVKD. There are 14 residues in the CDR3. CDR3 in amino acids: CAISGSGDNYGYTF. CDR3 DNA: TGTGCCATCAGCGGCTCAGGGGATAACTATGGCTACACCTTC.

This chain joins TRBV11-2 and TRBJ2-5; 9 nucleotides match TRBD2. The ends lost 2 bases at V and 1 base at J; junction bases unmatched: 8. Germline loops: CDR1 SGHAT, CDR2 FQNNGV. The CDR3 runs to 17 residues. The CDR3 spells CASSLLSGTSFQETQYF. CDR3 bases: TGTGCCAGCAGCTTACTCTCCGGGACTAGCTTCCAAGAGACCCAGTACTTC.

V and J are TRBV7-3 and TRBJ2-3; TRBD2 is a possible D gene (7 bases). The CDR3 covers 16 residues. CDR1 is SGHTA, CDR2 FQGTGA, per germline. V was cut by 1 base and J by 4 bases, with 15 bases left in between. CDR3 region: CASSLRGGASSDTQYF. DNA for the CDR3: TGTGCCAGCAGCTTAAGAGGGGGGGCATCGTCAGATACGCAGTATTTT.

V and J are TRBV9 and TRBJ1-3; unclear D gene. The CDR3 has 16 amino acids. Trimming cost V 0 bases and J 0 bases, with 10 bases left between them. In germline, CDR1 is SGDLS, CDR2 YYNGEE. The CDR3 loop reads CASSVDLAHSGNTIYF. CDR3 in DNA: TGTGCCAGCAGCGTAGATTTGGCCCACTCTGGAAACACCATATATTTT. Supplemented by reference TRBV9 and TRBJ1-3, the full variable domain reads DSGVTQTPKHLITATGQRVTLRCSPRSGDLSVYWYQQSLDQGLQFLIQYYNGEERAKGNILERFSAQQFPDLHSELNLSSLELGDSALYFCASSVDLAHSGNTIYFGEGSWLTVV.

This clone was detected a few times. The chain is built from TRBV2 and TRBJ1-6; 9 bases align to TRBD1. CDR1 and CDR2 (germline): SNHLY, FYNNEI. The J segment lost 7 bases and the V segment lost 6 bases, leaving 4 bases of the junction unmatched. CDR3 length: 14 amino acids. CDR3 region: CASRGTGTNSPLHF. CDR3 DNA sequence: TGTGCCAGCAGGGGGACAGGGACGAATTCACCCCTCCACTTT.

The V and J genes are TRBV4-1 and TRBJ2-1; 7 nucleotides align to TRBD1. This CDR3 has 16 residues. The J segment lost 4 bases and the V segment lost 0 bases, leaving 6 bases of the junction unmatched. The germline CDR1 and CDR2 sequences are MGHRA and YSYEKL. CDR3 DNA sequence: TGCGCCAGCAGCCAAGAGGCCGGGACAGTATACAATGAGCAGTTCTTC. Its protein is CASSQEAGTVYNEQFF.

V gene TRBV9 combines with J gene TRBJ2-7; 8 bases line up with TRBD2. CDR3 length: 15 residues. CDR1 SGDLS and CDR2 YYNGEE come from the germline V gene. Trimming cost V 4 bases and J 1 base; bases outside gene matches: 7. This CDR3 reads CASSPQSSGSYEQYF. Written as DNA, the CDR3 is TGTGCCAGCAGCCCTCAATCTAGCGGGTCCTACGAGCAGTACTTC.

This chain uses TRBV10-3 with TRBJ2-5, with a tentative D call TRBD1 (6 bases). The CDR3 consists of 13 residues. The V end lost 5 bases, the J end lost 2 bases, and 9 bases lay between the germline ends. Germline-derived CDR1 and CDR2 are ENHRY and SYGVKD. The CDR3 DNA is TGTGCCATCAGTCGCGGACAGCAAGAGACCCAGTACTTC. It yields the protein CAISRGQQETQYF.

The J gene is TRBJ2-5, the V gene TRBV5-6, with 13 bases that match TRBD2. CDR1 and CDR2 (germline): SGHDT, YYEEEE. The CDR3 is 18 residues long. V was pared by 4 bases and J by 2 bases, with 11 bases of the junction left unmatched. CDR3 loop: CASSRGLAGQHYQETQYF. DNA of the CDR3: TGTGCCAGCAGCCGGGGACTAGCGGGACAACATTATCAAGAGACCCAGTACTTC.

CDR3 DNA: TGTGCCAGCAGCTTGACTAGCGGGGGTCTAGATACGCAGTATTTT. Protein product: CASSLTSGGLDTQYF. The chain couples TRBV5-4 to TRBJ2-3, with TRBD2 matching over 11 bases. The CDR3 runs 15 residues. V shed 1 base and J 5 bases; nucleotides not matched to a gene: 3. Germline CDR1 reads SGHNT; CDR2 reads YYREEE (reference sequence).

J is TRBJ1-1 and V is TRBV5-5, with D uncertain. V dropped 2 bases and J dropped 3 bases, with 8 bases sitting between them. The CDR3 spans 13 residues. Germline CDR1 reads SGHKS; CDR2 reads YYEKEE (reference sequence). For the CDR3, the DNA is TGTGCCAGCAGCTTCAGCGCCGACACTGAAGCTTTCTTT. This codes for CASSFSADTEAFF.

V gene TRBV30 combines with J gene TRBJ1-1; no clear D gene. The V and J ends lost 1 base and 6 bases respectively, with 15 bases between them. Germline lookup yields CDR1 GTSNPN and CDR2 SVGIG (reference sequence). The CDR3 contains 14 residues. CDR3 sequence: CAWSADRIEAEAFF. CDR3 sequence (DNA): TGTGCCTGGAGTGCTGATCGTATAGAGGCTGAAGCTTTCTTT.

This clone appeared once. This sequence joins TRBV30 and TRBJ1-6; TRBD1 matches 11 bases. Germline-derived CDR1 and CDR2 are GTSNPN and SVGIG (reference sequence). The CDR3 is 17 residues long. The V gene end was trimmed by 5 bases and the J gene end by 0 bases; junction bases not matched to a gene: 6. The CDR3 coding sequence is TGTGCCTGGGCCCCCGGGACAGGGGGCTCCTATAATTCACCCCTCCACTTT. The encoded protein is CAWAPGTGGSYNSPLHF.

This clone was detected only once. The CDR3 loop is CASSLTLGAADTQYF. Here the CDR3 DNA reads TGTGCCAGCAGCTTAACTCTGGGAGCGGCAGATACGCAGTATTTT. The chain joins TRBV7-3 to TRBJ2-3; possible D gene TRBD2, 5 bases. Deletions cut 0 bases from V and 4 bases from J, with 11 bases between. CDR3 length equals 15 residues. Looked up from germline, CDR1 is SGHTA and CDR2 is FQGTGA.